Listed here are 18 T cell receptor beta chains from one sample, sequenced in a study of blood T cell repertoires in COVID-19. Only in-frame clones appear in the TCRdb table, and some are missing; sequencing was by immunoSEQ multiplex PCR. Of 120,000 to 150,000 clones in the sample, 85% to 90% are singletons; the top ten hold 2.3%. Specimen: peripheral blood. The receptor set was obtained from a human donor in a cohort sampled during active COVID-19.

The chain has TRBV7-2 and TRBJ2-3; D uncertain. Germline-derived CDR1 and CDR2 are SGHTA and FQGNSA. This CDR3 spans 15 amino acids. V was trimmed by 1 base and J by 1 base, leaving 9 bases between them. CDR3 coding DNA: TGTGCCAGCAGCTTAGGTTGGAGCCGCACAGATACGCAGTATTTT. Translating gives CASSLGWSRTDTQYF. The full variable domain, with the rest looked up from reference TRBV7-2 and TRBJ2-3, is GAGVSQSPSNKVTEKGKDVELRCDPISGHTALYWYRQSLGQGLEFLIYFQGNSAPDKSGLPSDRFSAERTGGSVSTLTIQRTQQEDSAVYLCASSLGWSRTDTQYFGPGTRLTVL.

V usage is TRBV5-1 and J usage is TRBJ2-5; tentative D call: TRBD1 (5 bases). The CDR3 consists of 14 residues. Germline values: CDR1 SGHRS, CDR2 YFSETQ. V lost 5 bases to trimming and J lost 2 bases, with 13 bases between them. In DNA, the CDR3 is TGCGCCAGCAGTTTTGACAGACCTCAAGAGACCCAGTACTTC. Translated: CASSFDRPQETQYF.

The chain recombines TRBV5-5 with TRBJ2-3; perhaps TRBD2 as D (5 bases). CDR1 SGHKS and CDR2 YYEKEE come from the germline V gene (reference sequence). The CDR3 sequence is 15 residues long. Trimming removed 2 bases from V and 0 bases from J, with 10 bases in between. The CDR3 DNA is TGTGCCAGCAGCTTTTTGAGGGAAAGCACAGATACGCAGTATTTT. As protein: CASSFLRESTDTQYF.

CDR3 coding DNA: TGTGCCAGCAGCACCCCCGGGACAGGGTCGGGGAACACTGAAGCTTTCTTT. Encoded protein: CASSTPGTGSGNTEAFF. The rearrangement joins TRBV5-4 to TRBJ1-1; the match to TRBD1 covers 9 bases. This CDR3 contains 17 residues. Trimming took 4 bases from V and 1 from J; bases not matched to a gene: 11. Germline V CDR1 and CDR2: SGHNT, YYREEE (reference sequence). Combining the CDR3 with reference TRBV5-4 and TRBJ1-1 gives the whole variable domain ETGVTQSPTHLIKTRGQQVTLRCSSQSGHNTVSWYQQALGQGPQFIFQYYREEENGRGNFPPRFSGLQFPNYSSELNVNALELDDSALYLCASSTPGTGSGNTEAFFGQGTRLTVV.

The sample holds one count of this clone. The V gene is TRBV6-5, the J gene TRBJ1-1; the D gene is possibly TRBD1 (6 bases). This CDR3 is built from 15 residues. The ends were cut back, 2 bases at V and 5 bases at J, with 15 bases in the middle. The germline V gene encodes CDR1 MNHEY and CDR2 SVGAGI. CDR3 coding DNA: TGTGCCAGCAGTTACGGAAATACAGGGATTACTGAAGCTTTCTTT. It is translated as CASSYGNTGITEAFF.

This clone was found once. The chain is built from TRBV7-2 and TRBJ1-2; D is unresolved. Germline assignment: CDR1 SGHTA and CDR2 FQGNSA. V lost 0 bases and J lost 7, with 15 bases in between. The CDR3 has 15 amino acids. CDR3 DNA sequence: TGTGCCAGCAGCTTAGCGCTCGGAGGGTCTGGTGGCTACACCTTC. Its protein product is CASSLALGGSGGYTF.

This chain links TRBV28 with TRBJ1-1; D not certain. CDR1 is MDHEN, CDR2 SYDVKM, per germline. The V gene lost 5 bases and the J gene lost 5 bases, with 12 bases spanning the gap. The CDR3 is made up of 13 amino acids. CDR3 amino acids: CASSGSRGTEAFF. In DNA form, the CDR3 reads TGTGCCAGCAGTGGCTCCCGAGGTACTGAAGCTTTCTTT.

The chain combines TRBV7-2 with TRBJ2-4, with D perhaps TRBD2 (6 bases). Germline lookup yields CDR1 SGHTA and CDR2 FQGNSA. CDR3 length: 16 residues. The V gene lost 5 bases and the J gene lost 3 bases, with 17 bases spanning the gap. The CDR3 sequence: CASSRVGGRGKNIQYF. The CDR3 bases are TGTGCCAGCAGCCGGGTGGGGGGTCGAGGCAAAAACATTCAGTACTTC.

The rearrangement joins TRBV28 to TRBJ2-7, with D tentatively TRBD2 (6 bases). Germline V gives CDR1 MDHEN, CDR2 SYDVKM. With 1 base removed from V and 2 bases from J, the gap between germline ends came to 9 bases. CDR3 length: 14 residues. The DNA for the CDR3 is TGTGCCAGCAGTTTATCTGGCGGGACCTACGAGCAGTACTTC. Protein sequence: CASSLSGGTYEQYF.

The V call is TRBV19, the J call TRBJ1-1, with a weak D call TRBD1 (6 bases). The germline V and J ends were trimmed by 2 bases and 5 bases, with 9 bases remaining between them. The germline V gene encodes CDR1 LNHDA and CDR2 SQIVND (reference sequence). This CDR3 contains 13 residues. CDR3 in amino acids: CASSIPRGTEAFF. CDR3 DNA: TGTGCCAGTAGTATACCCAGGGGAACTGAAGCTTTCTTT.

The chain employs TRBV5-1 and TRBJ2-7, with 7 nucleotides matching TRBD1. Trimming took 4 bases from V and 0 from J; bases not matched to a gene: 7. Looked up from germline, CDR1 is SGHRS and CDR2 is YFSETQ. This CDR3 spans 15 amino acids. As DNA, the CDR3 is TGCGCCAGCAGCGTCCAGACAGGGTCCTCCTACGAGCAGTACTTC. Translated: CASSVQTGSSYEQYF.

V usage is TRBV30 and J usage is TRBJ1-6; the D gene is possibly TRBD1 (5 bases). The CDR3 spans 14 residues. Trimming cost V 0 bases and J 7 bases, with 10 bases left between them. Germline V lookup: CDR1 GTSNPN, CDR2 SVGIG (reference sequence). Written as DNA, the CDR3 is TGTGCCTGGAGTGTAGGAGGGACCAATTCACCCCTCCACTTT. Translated: CAWSVGGTNSPLHF.

J is TRBJ2-7 and V is TRBV10-2; D uncertain. Germline-derived CDR1 and CDR2 are WSHSY and SAAADI. V lost 0 bases to trimming and J lost 5 bases, with 14 bases between them. CDR3 length: 15 residues. CDR3 protein: CASSESDVGFDEQYF. As DNA, the CDR3 is TGCGCCAGCAGTGAGTCGGATGTGGGCTTTGACGAGCAGTACTTC.

J is TRBJ1-2 and V is TRBV28, with TRBD1 matching 10 bases. The ends lost 4 bases at V and 6 bases at J; junction bases unmatched: 8. CDR3 length equals 15 residues. CDR1 MDHEN and CDR2 SYDVKM come from the germline V gene. The DNA for the CDR3 is TGTGCCAGCAGTTCGATCGACAGGGGGCGGCATGGCTACACCTTC. Translation gives CASSSIDRGRHGYTF.

V usage is TRBV7-2 and J usage is TRBJ1-1; D gene uncertain. Germline V gene lookup returns CDR1 SGHTA and CDR2 FQGNSA. The CDR3 sequence is 15 residues long. V shed 1 base and J shed 1 base, with 10 bases lying between them. The CDR3 spells CASSLVTGKNTEAFF. Here the CDR3 DNA reads TGTGCCAGCAGCTTAGTAACGGGTAAGAACACTGAAGCTTTCTTT. The full variable domain, rest sourced from reference TRBV7-2 and TRBJ1-1, is GAGVSQSPSNKVTEKGKDVELRCDPISGHTALYWYRQSLGQGLEFLIYFQGNSAPDKSGLPSDRFSAERTGGSVSTLTIQRTQQEDSAVYLCASSLVTGKNTEAFFGQGTRLTVV.

This sequence joins TRBV6-2 or TRBV6-3 and TRBJ2-1, with TRBD1 matching over 7 bases. The CDR3 is 14 amino acids. V dropped 2 bases and J dropped 6; count of bases not matched to a gene: 4. CDR1 is MNHEY and CDR2 is SVGEGT in the germline V gene. CDR3 sequence (DNA): TGTGCCAGCAGTTACGGGAGACAGGGCAATGAGCAGTTCTTC. This encodes CASSYGRQGNEQFF.

The rearrangement joins TRBV6-2 or TRBV6-3 to TRBJ1-1, with no clear D. V shed 2 bases and J shed 8 bases, with 15 bases lying between them. This CDR3 is 14 amino acids long. Germline values: CDR1 MNHEY, CDR2 SVGEGT. Here the CDR3 reads CASSYRSGLWEAFF. The CDR3 DNA reads TGTGCCAGCAGTTACCGTTCGGGTTTATGGGAAGCTTTCTTT.

This chain connects TRBV25-1 to TRBJ2-7; 7 bases match TRBD1. CDR1 and CDR2 from the germline V gene are MGHDK and SYGVNS. CDR3 size: 14 residues. Germline trimming cut 6 bases from V and 0 bases from J; bases unmatched to any gene: 5. The DNA for the CDR3 is TGTGCCAGCAGGGGACAGTTAAGCTCCTACGAGCAGTACTTC. Its protein is CASRGQLSSYEQYF.